The rows below give T cell receptor beta chains drawn from one sample of a study of cytomegalovirus exposure and HLA in healthy donors. Method: immunoSEQ multiplex PCR; TCRdb's copy keeps in-frame clones and lacks some. The profile shows around 140,000 clones, around two thirds of them singletons. The sequencing sample was made of PBMCs. These receptor sequences come from a woman in her thirties or forties in good health and CMV-seronegative. The conserved cysteine and the conserved F or W are not part of the CDR3 here. Each record gives: J gene, V gene, CDR3 protein.

j_gene: TRBJ1-2
v_gene: TRBV7-2
CDR3aa: ASSLSRDTYGYT

j_gene: TRBJ2-3
v_gene: TRBV4-2
CDR3aa: ASSQGGQTDTQY

j_gene: TRBJ1-1
v_gene: TRBV5-4
CDR3aa: ASSPQGAGRGVNTEAF

j_gene: TRBJ1-2
v_gene: TRBV9
CDR3aa: ASSVAGIGGYT

j_gene: TRBJ1-4
v_gene: TRBV15
CDR3aa: ATSRDQNTGGEKLF

j_gene: TRBJ2-1
v_gene: TRBV5-4
CDR3aa: ASSPYRDIEQF

j_gene: TRBJ2-5
v_gene: TRBV2
CDR3aa: ASSEGQGARGTQY

j_gene: TRBJ2-2
v_gene: TRBV15
CDR3aa: ATSRERFGGTGELF

j_gene: TRBJ1-2
v_gene: TRBV7-2
CDR3aa: ASSLGTGGTAGYT

j_gene: TRBJ2-2
v_gene: TRBV4-3
CDR3aa: ASSQEPRATGELF

j_gene: TRBJ1-4
v_gene: TRBV6-6
CDR3aa: ASSYALGQNEKLF

j_gene: TRBJ1-2
v_gene: TRBV28
CDR3aa: ASRTPGQNYGYT

j_gene: TRBJ2-7
v_gene: TRBV4-3
CDR3aa: ASSQALAGGSSYEQY

j_gene: TRBJ1-6
v_gene: TRBV2
CDR3aa: ASSGQLVNSPLH

j_gene: TRBJ1-1
v_gene: TRBV15
CDR3aa: ATSLDQGQEVGAF

j_gene: TRBJ1-6
v_gene: TRBV25-1
CDR3aa: ASRFSGTGRRNSPLH

j_gene: TRBJ2-2
v_gene: TRBV9
CDR3aa: ASSSPPTGLDTGELF

j_gene: TRBJ1-3
v_gene: TRBV19
CDR3aa: ASRLGGGSGNTIY

j_gene: TRBJ1-1
v_gene: TRBV28
CDR3aa: ASSSPGTGGNTEAF

j_gene: TRBJ2-1
v_gene: TRBV9
CDR3aa: ASSVGGGAYNEQF